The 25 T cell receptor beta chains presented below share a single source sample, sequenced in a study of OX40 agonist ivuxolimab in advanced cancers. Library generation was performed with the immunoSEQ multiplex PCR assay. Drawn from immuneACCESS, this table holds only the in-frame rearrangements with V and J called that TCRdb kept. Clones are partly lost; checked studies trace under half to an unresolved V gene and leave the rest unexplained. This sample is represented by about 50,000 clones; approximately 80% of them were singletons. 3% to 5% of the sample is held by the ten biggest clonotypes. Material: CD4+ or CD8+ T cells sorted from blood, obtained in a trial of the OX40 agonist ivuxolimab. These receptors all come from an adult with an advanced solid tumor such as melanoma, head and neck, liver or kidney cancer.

DNA of the CDR3: TGTGCCAGCAGCTTAGCCGGACAGGCCCCGAACACTGAAGCTTTCTTT. Its translation: CASSLAGQAPNTEAFF. V usage is TRBV7-2 and J usage is TRBJ1-1, with 7 bases aligning to TRBD1. The CDR3 spans 16 residues. The trim removed 0 bases at V and 1 base at J, leaving 5 bases unmatched. Germline CDR1 SGHTA, CDR2 FQGNSA.

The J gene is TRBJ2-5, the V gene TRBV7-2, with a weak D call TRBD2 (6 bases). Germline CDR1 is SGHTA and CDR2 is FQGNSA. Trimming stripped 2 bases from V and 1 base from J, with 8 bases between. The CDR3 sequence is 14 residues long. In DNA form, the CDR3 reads TGTGCCAGCAGCTTATCTAGCGCCCAAGAGACCCAGTACTTC. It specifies CASSLSSAQETQYF.

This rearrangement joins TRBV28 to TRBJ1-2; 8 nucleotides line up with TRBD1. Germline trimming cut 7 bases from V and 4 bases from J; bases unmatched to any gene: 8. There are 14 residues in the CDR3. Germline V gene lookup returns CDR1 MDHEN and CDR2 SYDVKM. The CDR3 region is CASTTQGEAYGYTF. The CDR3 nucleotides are TGTGCCAGCACCACACAGGGGGAGGCCTATGGCTACACCTTC.

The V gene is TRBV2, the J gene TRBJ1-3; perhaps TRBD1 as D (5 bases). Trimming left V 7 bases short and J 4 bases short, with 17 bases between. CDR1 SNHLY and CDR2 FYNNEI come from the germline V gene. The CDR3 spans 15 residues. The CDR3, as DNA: TGTGCCAGCAAGGGCGAACAACGGGGCGGAAACACCATATATTTT. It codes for CASKGEQRGGNTIYF.

This CDR3 is CASSSNRGPNTEAFF. CDR3 coding DNA: TGTGCCAGCAGTTCAAACAGGGGACCAAACACTGAAGCTTTCTTT. The chain uses TRBV28 and TRBJ1-1; 7 bases match TRBD1. The CDR3 extends over 15 amino acids. The germline CDR1 and CDR2 sequences are MDHEN and SYDVKM. J lost 2 bases, V lost 4 bases, and 7 bases had no gene match.

The DNA for the CDR3 is TGTGCCACCTTTGACAGGGGTTTGGGGTACGAGCAGTACTTC. It yields the protein CATFDRGLGYEQYF. The chain employs TRBV6-5 and TRBJ2-7; 8 bases map to TRBD1. Looked up from germline, CDR1 is MNHEY and CDR2 is SVGAGI. The V segment lost 10 bases and the J segment 4 bases; nucleotides outside the gene matches: 12. The CDR3 is 14 amino acids.

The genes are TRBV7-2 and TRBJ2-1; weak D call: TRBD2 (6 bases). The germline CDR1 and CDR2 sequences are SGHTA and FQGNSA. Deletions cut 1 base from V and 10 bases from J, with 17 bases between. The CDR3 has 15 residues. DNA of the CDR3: TGTGCCAGCAGCTTAGAGGGCCACACCGGGAGAGAGCAGTTCTTC. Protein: CASSLEGHTGREQFF.

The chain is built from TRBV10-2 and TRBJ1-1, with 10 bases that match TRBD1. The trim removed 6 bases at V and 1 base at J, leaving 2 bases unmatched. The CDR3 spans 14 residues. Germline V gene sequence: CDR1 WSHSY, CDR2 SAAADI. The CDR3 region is CASRGQGRNTEAFF. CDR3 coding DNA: TGCGCCAGCAGGGGACAGGGGCGGAACACTGAAGCTTTCTTT.

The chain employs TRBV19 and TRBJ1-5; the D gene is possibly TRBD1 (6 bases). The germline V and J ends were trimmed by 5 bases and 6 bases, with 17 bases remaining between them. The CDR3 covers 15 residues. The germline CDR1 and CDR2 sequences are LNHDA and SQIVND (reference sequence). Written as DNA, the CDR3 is TGTGCCAGTAGTGGCCGGGGGGGCCGGGGTCAGCCCCAGCATTTT. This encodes CASSGRGGRGQPQHF.

The CDR3: CASSYSLTNNSPLHF. In nucleotides, the CDR3 is TGTGCCAGCAGTTACTCGCTCACGAATAATTCACCCCTCCACTTT. This chain uses TRBV6-6 with TRBJ1-6; D gene unclear. V lost 0 bases to trimming and J lost 5 bases, with 8 bases between them. Germline V gene lookup returns CDR1 MNHNY and CDR2 SVGAGI (reference sequence). The CDR3 covers 15 residues.

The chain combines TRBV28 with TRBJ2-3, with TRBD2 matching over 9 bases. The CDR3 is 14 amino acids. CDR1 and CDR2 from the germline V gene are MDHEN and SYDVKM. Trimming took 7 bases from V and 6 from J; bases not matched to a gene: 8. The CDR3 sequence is CASTLRGGWDTQYF. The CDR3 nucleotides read TGTGCCAGCACCCTGCGGGGGGGCTGGGATACGCAGTATTTT.

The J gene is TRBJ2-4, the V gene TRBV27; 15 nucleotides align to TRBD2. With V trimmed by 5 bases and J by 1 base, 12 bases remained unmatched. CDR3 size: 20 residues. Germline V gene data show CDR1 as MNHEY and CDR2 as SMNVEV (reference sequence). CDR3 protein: CASSTKGGLAGGTAKNIQYF. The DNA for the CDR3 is TGTGCCAGCAGTACCAAGGGTGGACTAGCGGGAGGGACGGCCAAAAACATTCAGTACTTC.

CDR3 nucleotides: TGTGCCAGCCGTAGGGGAGGTTGGGAGACCCAGTACTTC. This codes for CASRRGGWETQYF. V gene TRBV27 combines with J gene TRBJ2-5; weak D call: TRBD2 (6 bases). This CDR3 contains 13 residues. The germline CDR1 and CDR2 sequences are MNHEY and SMNVEV (reference sequence). The V and J ends lost 8 bases and 5 bases respectively, with 15 bases between them.

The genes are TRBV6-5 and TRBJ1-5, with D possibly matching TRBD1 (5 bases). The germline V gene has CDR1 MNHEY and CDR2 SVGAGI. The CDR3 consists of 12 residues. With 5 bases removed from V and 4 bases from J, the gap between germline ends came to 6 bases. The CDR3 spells CASSRQNQPQHF. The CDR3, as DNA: TGTGCCAGCAGTAGACAGAATCAGCCCCAGCATTTT.

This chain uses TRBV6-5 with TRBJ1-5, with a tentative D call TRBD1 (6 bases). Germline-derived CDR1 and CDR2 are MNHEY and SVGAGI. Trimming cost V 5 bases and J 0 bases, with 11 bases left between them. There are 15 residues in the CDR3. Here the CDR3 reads CASSLTGHSNQPQHF. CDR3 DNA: TGTGCCAGCAGTCTGACAGGCCATAGCAATCAGCCCCAGCATTTT.

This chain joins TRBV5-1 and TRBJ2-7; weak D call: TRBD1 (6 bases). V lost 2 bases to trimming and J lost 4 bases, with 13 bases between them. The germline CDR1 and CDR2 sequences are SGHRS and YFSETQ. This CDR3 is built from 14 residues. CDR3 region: CASSLGGSGYEQYF. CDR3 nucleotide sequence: TGCGCCAGCAGCTTAGGGGGATCTGGGTACGAGCAGTACTTC.

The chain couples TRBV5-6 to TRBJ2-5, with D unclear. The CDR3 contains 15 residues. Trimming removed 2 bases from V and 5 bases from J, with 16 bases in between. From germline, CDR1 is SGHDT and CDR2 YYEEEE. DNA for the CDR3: TGTGCCAGCAGCTTTGGCCTCCTCGAAGGGGAGACCCAGTACTTC. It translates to CASSFGLLEGETQYF.

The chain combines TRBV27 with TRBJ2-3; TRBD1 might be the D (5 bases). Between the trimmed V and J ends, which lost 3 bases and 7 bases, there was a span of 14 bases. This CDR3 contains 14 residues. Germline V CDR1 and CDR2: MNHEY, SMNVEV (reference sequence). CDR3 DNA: TGTGCCAGCAGTTTTTATCGGCAGGGAAATACGCAGTATTTT. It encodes CASSFYRQGNTQYF.

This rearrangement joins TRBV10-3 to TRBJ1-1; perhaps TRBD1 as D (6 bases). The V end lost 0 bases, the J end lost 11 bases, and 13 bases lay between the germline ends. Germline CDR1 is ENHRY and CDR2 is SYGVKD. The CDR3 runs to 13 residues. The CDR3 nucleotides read TGTGCCATCAGTGAGTCGTTGGAGGGGGGTGCTTTCTTT. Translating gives CAISESLEGGAFF.

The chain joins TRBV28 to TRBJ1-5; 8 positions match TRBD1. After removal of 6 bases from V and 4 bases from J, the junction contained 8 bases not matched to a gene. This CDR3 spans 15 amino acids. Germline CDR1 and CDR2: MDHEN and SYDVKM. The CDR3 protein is CASRSGGEGNQPQHF. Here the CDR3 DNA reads TGTGCCAGCAGATCAGGGGGCGAAGGTAATCAGCCCCAGCATTTT.

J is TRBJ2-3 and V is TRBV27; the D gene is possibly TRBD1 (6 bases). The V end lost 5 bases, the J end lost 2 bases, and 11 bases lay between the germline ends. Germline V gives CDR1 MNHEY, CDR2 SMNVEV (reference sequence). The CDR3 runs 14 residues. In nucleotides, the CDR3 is TGTGCCAGCAGTCTCCAGGGGCCCACAGATACGCAGTATTTT. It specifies CASSLQGPTDTQYF.

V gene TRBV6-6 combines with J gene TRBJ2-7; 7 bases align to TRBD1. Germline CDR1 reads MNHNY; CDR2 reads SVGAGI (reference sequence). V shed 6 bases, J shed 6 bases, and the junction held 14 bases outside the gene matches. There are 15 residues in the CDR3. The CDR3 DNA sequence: TGTGCCAGCAGCAATCAGGACAGGCGGGCTGGCGAGCAGTACTTC. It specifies CASSNQDRRAGEQYF.

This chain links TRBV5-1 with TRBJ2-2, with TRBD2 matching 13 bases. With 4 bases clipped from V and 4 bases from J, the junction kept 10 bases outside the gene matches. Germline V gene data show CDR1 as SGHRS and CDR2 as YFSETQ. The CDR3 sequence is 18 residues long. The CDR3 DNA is TGCGCCAGCAGCGGGAGGACTAGCGGGAGTTGGAGCACCGGGGAGCTGTTTTTT. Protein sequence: CASSGRTSGSWSTGELFF.

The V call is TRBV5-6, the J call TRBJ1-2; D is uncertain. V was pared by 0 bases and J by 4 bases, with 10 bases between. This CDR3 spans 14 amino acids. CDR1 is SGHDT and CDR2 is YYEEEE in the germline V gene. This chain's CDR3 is CASSLVGDSYGYTF. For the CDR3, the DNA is TGTGCCAGCAGCTTGGTTGGGGATTCCTATGGCTACACCTTC.

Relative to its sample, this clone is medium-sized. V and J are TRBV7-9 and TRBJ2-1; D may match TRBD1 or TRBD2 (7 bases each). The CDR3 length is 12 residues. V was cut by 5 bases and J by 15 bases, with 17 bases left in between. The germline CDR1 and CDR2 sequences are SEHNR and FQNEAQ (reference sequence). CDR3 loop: CASSPPTGRGFF. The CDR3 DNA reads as TGTGCCAGCAGCCCACCGACAGGGAGGGGGTTCTTC.